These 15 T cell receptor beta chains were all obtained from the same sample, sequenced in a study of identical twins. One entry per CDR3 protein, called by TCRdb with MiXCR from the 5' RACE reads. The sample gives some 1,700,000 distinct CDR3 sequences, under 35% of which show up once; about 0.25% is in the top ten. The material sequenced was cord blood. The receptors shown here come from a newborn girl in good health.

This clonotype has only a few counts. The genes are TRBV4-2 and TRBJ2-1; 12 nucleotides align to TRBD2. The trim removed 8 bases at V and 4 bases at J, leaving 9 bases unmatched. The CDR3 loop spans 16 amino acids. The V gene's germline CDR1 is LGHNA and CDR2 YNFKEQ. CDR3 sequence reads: CASGLAGGIFYNEQFF. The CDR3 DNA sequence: TGTGCCAGCGGGCTAGCGGGGGGGATTTTTTACAATGAGCAGTTCTTC.

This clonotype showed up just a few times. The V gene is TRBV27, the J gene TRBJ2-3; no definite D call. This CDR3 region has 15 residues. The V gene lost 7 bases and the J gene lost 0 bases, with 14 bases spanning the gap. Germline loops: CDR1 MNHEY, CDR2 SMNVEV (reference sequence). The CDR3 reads CASTWTVTSTDTQYF. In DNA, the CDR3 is TGTGCCAGCACCTGGACGGTTACTAGCACAGATACGCAGTATTTT.

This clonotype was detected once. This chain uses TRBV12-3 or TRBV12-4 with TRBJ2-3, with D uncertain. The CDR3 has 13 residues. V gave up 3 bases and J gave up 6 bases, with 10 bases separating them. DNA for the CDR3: TGTGCCAGCAGTTTCACGGACCGGGATACGCAGTATTTT. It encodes CASSFTDRDTQYF.

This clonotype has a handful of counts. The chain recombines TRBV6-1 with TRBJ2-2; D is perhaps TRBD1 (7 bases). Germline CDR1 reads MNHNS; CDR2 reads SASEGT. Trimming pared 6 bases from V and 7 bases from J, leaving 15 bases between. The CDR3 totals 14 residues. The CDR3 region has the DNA TGTGCCAGCAGCGAACAGGGGCGGGGCGGGGAGCTGTTTTTT. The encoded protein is CASSEQGRGGELFF.

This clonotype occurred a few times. The CDR3: CASSLGGLLSGYGYTF. In DNA form, the CDR3 reads TGTGCCAGCAGTTTAGGGGGTCTTCTCTCTGGCTATGGCTACACCTTC. The rearrangement links TRBV12-3 or TRBV12-4 to TRBJ1-2; D is undetermined. V was shortened by 1 base and J by 4 bases, with 16 bases between the two germline ends. This CDR3 contains 16 residues.

CDR3 region: CSVEVNEQFF. The DNA for the CDR3 is TGCAGCGTTGAAGTCAATGAGCAGTTCTTC. The chain combines TRBV29-1 with TRBJ2-1; D remains ambiguous. This CDR3 contains 10 residues. The germline CDR1 and CDR2 sequences are SQVTM and ANQGSEA. Deletions cut 1 base from V and 6 bases from J, with 1 base between.

The CDR3 nucleotides are TGTGCCAGCAGTGAAATAAGGGCGCCCTACGAGCAGTACTTC. It yields the protein CASSEIRAPYEQYF. The rearrangement links TRBV6-1 to TRBJ2-7; D gene uncertain. CDR3 size: 14 residues. Germline CDR1 and CDR2: MNHNS and SASEGT. Trimming shortened V by 2 bases and J by 2 bases, and 10 bases separated the two germline ends.

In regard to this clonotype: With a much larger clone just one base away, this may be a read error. The CDR3 loop is CASGPATGNYGYTF. Here the CDR3 DNA reads TGTGCCAGCGGTCCCGCTACAGGGAACTATGGCTACACCTTC. The chain joins TRBV6-1 to TRBJ1-2, with a possible D match to TRBD1 (6 bases). Germline V gene lookup returns CDR1 MNHNS and CDR2 SASEGT. The CDR3 loop spans 14 amino acids. V was cut by 8 bases and J by 2 bases, with 15 bases left in between.

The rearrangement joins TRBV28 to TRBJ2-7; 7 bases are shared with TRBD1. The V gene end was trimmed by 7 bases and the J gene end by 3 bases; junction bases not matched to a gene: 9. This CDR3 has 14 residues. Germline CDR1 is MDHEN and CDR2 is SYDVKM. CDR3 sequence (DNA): TGTGCCAGCACCCGGACAGGTCTTTACTACGAGCAGTACTTC. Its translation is CASTRTGLYYEQYF.

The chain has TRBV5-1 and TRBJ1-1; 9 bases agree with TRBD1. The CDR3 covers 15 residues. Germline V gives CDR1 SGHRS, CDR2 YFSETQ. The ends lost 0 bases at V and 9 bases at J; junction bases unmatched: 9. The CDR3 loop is CASSLAGQGPGKAFF. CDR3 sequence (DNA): TGCGCCAGCAGCTTGGCCGGACAGGGGCCGGGAAAAGCTTTCTTT.

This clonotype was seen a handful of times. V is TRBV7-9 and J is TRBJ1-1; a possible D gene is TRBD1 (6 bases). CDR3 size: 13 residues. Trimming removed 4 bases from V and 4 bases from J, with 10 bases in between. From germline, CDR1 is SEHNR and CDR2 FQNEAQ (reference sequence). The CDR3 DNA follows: TGTGCCAGCAGCTCGGAGGGGGGCACTGAAGCTTTCTTT. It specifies CASSSEGGTEAFF.

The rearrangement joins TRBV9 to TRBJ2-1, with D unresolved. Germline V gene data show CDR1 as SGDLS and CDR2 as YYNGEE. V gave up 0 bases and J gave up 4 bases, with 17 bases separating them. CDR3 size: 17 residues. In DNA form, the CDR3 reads TGTGCCAGCAGCGTAGGGTTTTCGGGCCCCATATACAATGAGCAGTTCTTC. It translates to CASSVGFSGPIYNEQFF.

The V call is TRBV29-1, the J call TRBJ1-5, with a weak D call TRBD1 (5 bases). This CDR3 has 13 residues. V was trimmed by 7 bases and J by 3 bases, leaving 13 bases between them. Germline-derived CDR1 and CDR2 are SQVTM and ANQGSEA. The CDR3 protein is CSAHRGTNQPQHF. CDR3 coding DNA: TGCAGCGCCCATCGGGGGACCAATCAGCCCCAGCATTTT.

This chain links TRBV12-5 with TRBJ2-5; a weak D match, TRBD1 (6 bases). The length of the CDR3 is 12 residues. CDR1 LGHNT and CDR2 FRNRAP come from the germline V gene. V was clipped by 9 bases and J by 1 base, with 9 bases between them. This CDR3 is CARQGIQETQYF. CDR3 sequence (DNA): TGTGCTAGACAGGGCATCCAAGAGACCCAGTACTTC.

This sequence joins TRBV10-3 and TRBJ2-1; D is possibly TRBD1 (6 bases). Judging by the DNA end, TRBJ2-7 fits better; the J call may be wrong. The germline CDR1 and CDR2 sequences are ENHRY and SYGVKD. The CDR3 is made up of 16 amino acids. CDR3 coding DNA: TGTGCCATCAGTGAGCCCAGCGGACAGACCTACAATGAGCAGTACTTC. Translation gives CAISEPSGQTYNEQYF.